Listed here are 8 T cell receptor beta chains from one sample, sequenced in a study of T cell responses to AZD1222 COVID-19 vaccine. Libraries were prepared by immunoSEQ multiplex PCR; TCRdb keeps only in-frame clonotypes and omits some of them. The table records about 67,000 clones, approximately 80% of them present only once. This specimen was peripheral blood, taken on day 0 of AZD1222 vaccination. The source is an adult in good health.

This rearrangement joins TRBV10-2 to TRBJ1-3, with 7 positions matching TRBD1. The CDR3 extends over 17 amino acids. Germline V gene data show CDR1 as WSHSY and CDR2 as SAAADI. The trim removed 4 bases at V and 0 bases at J, leaving 9 bases unmatched. The CDR3 DNA reads TGCGCCAGCAGTGGGGGGGACAGCTTCTTCTCTGGAAACACCATATATTTT. This gives the protein CASSGGDSFFSGNTIYF.

This chain joins TRBV24-1 and TRBJ1-6; tentatively, D is TRBD1 (5 bases). The V end was cut by 0 bases, the J end by 15 bases, with 8 bases between. This CDR3 comprises 12 residues. From germline, CDR1 is KGHDR and CDR2 SFDVKD. The CDR3: CATSDLGGVLHF. CDR3 coding DNA: TGTGCCACCAGTGATTTGGGGGGGGTCCTCCACTTT.

The CDR3 region is CSASNPALNTEAFF. CDR3 DNA: TGCAGTGCTAGTAACCCCGCCTTGAACACTGAAGCTTTCTTT. The genes are TRBV20-1 and TRBJ1-1; D ambiguous. The CDR3 spans 14 residues. CDR1 DFQATT and CDR2 SNEGSKA come from the germline V gene (reference sequence). The V gene lost 3 bases and the J gene lost 0 bases, with 11 bases spanning the gap.

The CDR3 spells CASSQDLQGASNQPQHF. CDR3 bases: TGTGCCAGCAGCCAAGATTTACAGGGGGCTAGCAATCAGCCCCAGCATTTT. This chain connects TRBV4-2 to TRBJ1-5, with TRBD1 matching over 9 bases. The V gene's germline CDR1 is LGHNA and CDR2 YNFKEQ. This CDR3 is built from 17 residues. With 0 bases clipped from V and 0 bases from J, the junction kept 3 bases outside the gene matches.

This clone was seen a few times. V and J are TRBV7-9 and TRBJ2-3; TRBD2 might be the D (5 bases). V was shortened by 4 bases and J by 5 bases, with 10 bases between the two germline ends. Germline values: CDR1 SEHNR, CDR2 FQNEAQ (reference sequence). The CDR3 runs to 13 residues. Here the CDR3 DNA reads TGTGCCAGCAGCTGGTCTAGCCGAGATACGCAGTATTTT. This translates into CASSWSSRDTQYF.

This chain joins TRBV3-1 (or the pseudogene TRBV3-2) and TRBJ2-7; no firm D call. The V gene's germline CDR1 is LGHDT and CDR2 YNNKEL (reference sequence). The CDR3 is made up of 11 amino acids. Trimming removed 4 bases from V and 4 bases from J, with 5 bases in between. The CDR3 DNA sequence: TGTGCCAGCAGCCGAATTTACGAGCAGTACTTC. Protein product: CASSRIYEQYF.

The rearrangement links TRBV7-9 to TRBJ2-7, with 9 bases matching TRBD2. The germline gives CDR1 SEHNR, CDR2 FQNEAQ (reference sequence). The CDR3 covers 14 residues. With 1 base clipped from V and 3 bases from J, the junction kept 1 base outside the gene matches. The CDR3 DNA sequence: TGTGCCAGCAGCTTAGAACTAGCGGGCTACGAGCAGTACTTC. Translation gives CASSLELAGYEQYF.

The CDR3 protein is CASSFVGNEKLFF. For the CDR3, the DNA is TGTGCCAGCAGTTTTGTAGGTAATGAAAAACTGTTTTTT. This rearrangement joins TRBV12-3 or TRBV12-4 to TRBJ1-4; D is unresolved. The CDR3 contains 13 residues. V lost 3 bases and J 4 bases, leaving 6 bases between the germline ends.